This T cell receptor beta chain was sequenced for a study of CD8 T cells in ankylosing spondylitis. One entry per CDR3 protein, called by TCRdb with MiXCR from the 5' RACE reads. The data contain around 25,000 distinct CDR3 sequences, about 17% of them seen just once; the ten biggest clones take up approximately 27%. Germline CDR1 is DFQATT and CDR2 is SNEGSKA (reference sequence). CDR3 length: 13 residues. V was pared by 1 base and J by 6 bases, with 9 bases between. This receptor was identified in a male donor with ankylosing spondylitis or in good health (not recorded which). The chain combines TRBV20-1 with TRBJ2-2; the D gene is possibly TRBD2 (5 bases). The sample comprised blood. The CDR3 loop reads CSARVRGPGELFF. The CDR3 bases are TGCAGTGCTAGAGTCCGGGGTCCCGGGGAGCTGTTTTTT.